This T cell receptor (beta chain) is from a study of blood T cell repertoires in COVID-19 (dated by TCRdb to the early 2020s). Concerning the study at large: Collaborator samples came from the United States, Italy and Spain and covered acute and convalescent phases of COVID-19. Where HLA class I and class II types were available, the types were taken from metadata supplied by the sample provider, not from assay-based typing. The repertoires were released in a freely available public database intended as a resource for research on the immune response to SARS-CoV-2. Deeply sampled blood TCRbeta repertoires from subjects exposed to, actively infected with, or recovered from COVID-19 were included in the dataset. The samples were drawn from the first 160 participants of the ongoing ImmuneRACE study and from over a thousand subjects provided by 6 global collaborators. Nearly every sample came with metadata listing a de-identified subject ID, COVID-19 status, age in years and sex. The prospective study material was composed of cDNA or gDNA derived from T cells, B-cell-depleted T cells, or PBMCs.

One collaborating source in Seattle enrolled patients while the patients were actively infected and followed the patients over time throughout the course of disease. Whole blood was collected in K2EDTA tubes by collaborating institutions according to the institutions' own protocols. For TCRbeta analysis, collaborator samples were shipped as frozen whole blood, as isolated PBMCs, or as DNA extracted from either sample type. TCRbeta CDR3 regions were amplified from genomic DNA by means of the immunoSEQ Assay, a bias-controlled multiplex PCR. As for the authors' bioinformatics: Nucleated cell counts per sample were estimated from amplification of reference gene primers within the assay. Sequence reads were collapsed and filtered to measure the absolute abundance of every unique TCRbeta CDR3 rearrangement. For each sample, productive Simpson clonality was calculated by taking the square root of Simpson's diversity index across productive rearrangements. TCRdb re-hosts the immuneACCESS table, in-frame sequences only. Its copies lack some clones; in the studies checked, an unresolved V gene accounts for under half of them, and the cause for the rest is not known. V, J and clone size derive from that table, while D and trimming were established from the DNA sequence. The sample yields roughly 150,000 clones; 85% to 90% were counted once. Around 15% of the sample comes from the top ten.

Points the paper makes about the study in general: How much clinical and demographic metadata was included differed by source and by participant, and the metadata was provided uncurated.

Worth noting for this clone: This clone's antigen is unknown. Nothing much larger sits one base from this clone, and base qualities are not available.

The sample comprised peripheral blood. This receptor was taken from a man between 18 and 35 years old with COVID-19, enrolled during active disease.

Here is the DNA: TGTGCCACCAGCAGAGAGGGACAGGGGAATGAAAAACTGTTTTTT. It specifies CATSREGQGNEKLFF. The chain couples TRBV15 to TRBJ1-4; TRBD1 aligns with 10 central bases. V is cut back by 0 bases and J by 5 bases, with 0 bases in the junction unmatched. CDR1 LNHNV and CDR2 YYDKDF are derived from the germline V gene (reference sequence). The CDR3, cysteine through phenylalanine, is 15 amino acids long. The entry retains the CDR3 DNA only, 45 bases that are in frame from base 1.